Listed below are T cell receptor beta chains from one sample, sequenced in a study of blood T cell repertoires in COVID-19. Measured with immunoSEQ multiplex PCR; TCRdb has only the in-frame clones, and not every one. The sample contains over 20,000 clones, about 83% of which appear only once. The source material was peripheral blood. Every receptor here comes from a human donor with active COVID-19. The donor label of this sample is uncertain. Both conserved end residues are part of each CDR3. D genes are given only for firm matches. The size of a clone is reported for some rows only, either as once, few or many, or as a class for expanded clones.

NA | TRBJ1-4 | NA | TRBV20-1 | TGCAGTGCCCCAGGGGATGAAAAACTGTTTTTT | CSAPGDEKLFF
NA | TRBJ2-1 | NA | TRBV6-1 | TGTGCCAGCAGTGATTTGTCGGTGGTGGGCCACAATGAGCAGTTCTTC | CASSDLSVVGHNEQFF
NA | TRBJ2-7 | NA | TRBV27 | TGTGCCAGCAGTCCGGGACTGTCCTACGAGCAGTACTTC | CASSPGLSYEQYF
NA | TRBJ2-5 | NA | TRBV12-3/TRBV12-4 | TGTGCCAGCAGCCCTAGCGAGACCCAGTACTTC | CASSPSETQYF
NA | TRBJ2-7 | NA | TRBV27 | TGTGCCAGCAGGGGGGGACTTTACGAGCAGTACTTC | CASRGGLYEQYF
NA | TRBJ2-5 | TRBD2 | TRBV11-2 | TGTGCCAGCAGTACTGGGGCTAGCGGGTCCGAGACCCAGTACTTC | CASSTGASGSETQYF
NA | TRBJ2-5 | TRBD1 | TRBV6-1 | TGTGCCAGCAGTGAAGCCTCAGGGGGTTCAGAGACCCAGTACTTC | CASSEASGGSETQYF
NA | TRBJ2-7 | TRBD1 | TRBV18 | TGTGCCAGCTCACCATTAGGGACAGGGGCCTCCTACGAGCAGTACTTC | CASSPLGTGASYEQYF
NA | TRBJ2-7 | TRBD2 | TRBV6-6 | TGTGCCAGCACGCCGGGACTAGAGGCCTCCGAGCAGTACTTC | CASTPGLEASEQYF
NA | TRBJ2-1 | TRBD2 | TRBV3-1/TRBV3-2 | TGTGCCAGCAGCCAAGATAGGGGACTAGCGGCTATCTCCTACAATGAGCAGTTCTTC | CASSQDRGLAAISYNEQFF
NA | TRBJ1-1 | TRBD1 | TRBV15 | TGTGCCACCAGCAGATTAACAGGGGGCACTGAAGCTTTCTTT | CATSRLTGGTEAFF
NA | TRBJ2-3 | TRBD2 | TRBV19 | TGTGCCAGTAGTCCAACTAGCGGGAGTAATGGAGATACGCAGTATTTT | CASSPTSGSNGDTQYF
NA | TRBJ1-2 | TRBD1 | TRBV27 | TGTGCCAGCAGTCTAACGTATTCGGGACAGACCCTATATGGCTACACCTTC | CASSLTYSGQTLYGYTF
once | TRBJ1-5 | TRBD1 | TRBV28 | TGTGCCAGCAAACCACAGGGGACGCGCAATCAGCCCCAGCATTTT | CASKPQGTRNQPQHF
NA | TRBJ1-1 | NA | TRBV4-3 | TGCGCCAGCAGCCAAGATCCCCAGGGGACTGAAGCTTTCTTT | CASSQDPQGTEAFF
NA | TRBJ2-2 | TRBD2 | TRBV7-9 | TGTGCCAGCAGCCCCAAATGGAGACTAGCGGGGTACACCGGGGAGCTGTTTTTT | CASSPKWRLAGYTGELFF
NA | TRBJ1-5 | NA | TRBV19 | TGTGCCAGTAGTATCCCAGGAAATGTCAATCAGCCCCAGCATTTT | CASSIPGNVNQPQHF
NA | TRBJ2-3 | NA | TRBV7-9 | TGTGCCAGCAGCTTACGGAGGGGAGACAGTTACACAGATACGCAGTATTTT | CASSLRRGDSYTDTQYF
NA | TRBJ2-2 | NA | TRBV12-3/TRBV12-4 | TGTGCCAGCAGCCGACAGGTCACCGGGGAGCTGTTTTTT | CASSRQVTGELFF
NA | TRBJ1-1 | TRBD1 | TRBV25-1 | TGTGCCAGCAGTGATTCCGGACAGGGGGCGGCGTGGGTCACTGAAGCTTTCTTT | CASSDSGQGAAWVTEAFF
NA | TRBJ2-1 | NA | TRBV5-1 | TGCGCCAGCAGCTTGGCCGCCGGGAATGAGCAGTTCTTC | CASSLAAGNEQFF
few | TRBJ1-2 | NA | TRBV7-2 | TGTGCCAGCAGATGGAGGGTGGATGGCTACACCTTC | CASRWRVDGYTF
NA | TRBJ1-5 | TRBD1 | TRBV6-4 | TGTGCCAGCAGTGACAGTCCGGACAGGGGGCGAGAACAGCCCCAGCATTTT | CASSDSPDRGREQPQHF